This T cell receptor beta chain was recovered during a study of cytomegalovirus exposure and HLA in healthy donors. The J segment lost 7 bases and the V segment lost 5 bases, leaving 4 bases of the junction unmatched. Germline V gene sequence: CDR1 SGHTA, CDR2 FQGNSA. This CDR3 region has 13 residues. Comments on this clone: No antigen is known for it.

Overall study results and limits: A list of 164 TCR beta chains associated with cytomegalovirus was given.

Primers for the PCR totalled 60 Vbeta and 13 Jbeta. Only in-frame clones appear in the TCRdb table, and some are missing; sequencing was by immunoSEQ multiplex PCR. Its clone listing holds some 55,000 clones. The clonotype comes from a man in his late teens or twenties in good health and CMV-seropositive. The J gene is TRBJ1-5, the V gene TRBV7-2; 8 bases agree with TRBD1. Input material: PBMCs. CDR3 DNA sequence: TGTGCCAGCAGCCTACAGGGGGGCCAGCCCCAGCATTTT. Its translation is CASSLQGGQPQHF.